The 25 T cell receptor beta chains below were found in one sample sequenced in a study of blood T cells in healthy people across ages. Primers used in a second PCR of roughly 7 to 12 cycles were a sample-barcoded 5' primer and a J-beta primer mix. TCRdb reprocessed the 5' RACE reads via MiXCR and lists one record per CDR3 protein. The data contain 550,000 to 700,000 distinct CDR3 sequences, 27% of them singletons. Sequencing was done on a sample of blood. These receptor sequences come from a woman between 65 and 79 years old in good health.

On this clonotype: The CDR3 does not end in the conserved phenylalanine or tryptophan, so this is likely a read error. V is TRBV5-1 and J is TRBJ1-4, with 7 bases that match TRBD1. CDR3 length: 16 residues. The germline CDR1 and CDR2 sequences are SGHRS and YFSETQ. Unmatched junction bases numbered 8, after V lost 0 bases and J lost 6 bases. For the CDR3, the DNA is TGCGCCAGCAGCTTGGAGGGGGCTGGGAAGGATGAAAAACTGTTTCTT. This gives the protein CASSLEGAGKDEKLFL.

This clonotype was observed a few times. The chain couples TRBV27 to TRBJ1-6; perhaps TRBD1 as D (6 bases). Germline CDR1 is MNHEY and CDR2 is SMNVEV (reference sequence). The length of the CDR3 is 17 residues. Trimming took off 4 bases at V and 7 bases at J, with 20 bases between the two ends. The CDR3 spells CASSSTSDRPLNSPLHF. DNA of the CDR3: TGTGCCAGCAGTTCGACTTCGGACAGACCACTGAATTCACCCCTCCACTTT.

This clonotype was observed a handful of times. One end of the junction is discordant with germline, which a read error may explain. J is TRBJ1-1 and V is TRBV7-9; no definite D call. Germline CDR1 SEHNR, CDR2 FQNEAQ (reference sequence). The CDR3 is 13 amino acids. The CDR3 region is CASSLRENAEAFF. The DNA of the CDR3 is TGTGCCAGCAGCTTACGCGAGAACGCTGAAGCTTTCTTT.

The rearrangement uses TRBV18 and TRBJ1-1; D is possibly TRBD1 (5 bases). The ends were cut back, 4 bases at V and 0 bases at J, with 9 bases in the middle. CDR1 is KGHSH and CDR2 is LQKENI in the germline V gene. This CDR3 region has 14 residues. The CDR3 coding sequence is TGTGCCAGCTCACAGCAGGGATTGAACACTGAAGCTTTCTTT. Amino acids: CASSQQGLNTEAFF. Combining the CDR3 with reference TRBV18 and TRBJ1-1 gives the whole variable domain NAGVMQNPRHLVRRRGQEARLRCSPMKGHSHVYWYRQLPEEGLKFMVYLQKENIIDESGMPKERFSAEFPKEGPSILRIQQVVRGDSAAYFCASSQQGLNTEAFFGQGTRLTVV.

Only one count was recorded for this clonotype. This rearrangement joins TRBV7-2 to TRBJ2-3; 8 bases align to TRBD2. Germline loops: CDR1 SGHTA, CDR2 FQGNSA. With 5 bases clipped from V and 2 bases from J, the junction kept 9 bases outside the gene matches. The CDR3 extends over 16 amino acids. The CDR3 DNA follows: TGTGCCAGCAGCCCCCGGGTAGCGGGGTACACAGATACGCAGTATTTT. It translates to CASSPRVAGYTDTQYF.

The V gene is TRBV12-3 or TRBV12-4, the J gene TRBJ2-5; 10 bases match TRBD2. This CDR3 region has 16 residues. V trimming: 6 bases; J trimming: 2 bases; junction bases outside the gene matches: 9. The CDR3 reads CASSRRTSGEQETQYF. In DNA, the CDR3 is TGTGCCAGCAGCCGTCGGACTAGCGGCGAACAAGAGACCCAGTACTTC.

The chain uses TRBV7-3 and TRBJ1-2; no reliable D call. Germline assignment: CDR1 SGHTA and CDR2 FQGTGA. This CDR3 has 14 residues. Trimming pared 3 bases from V and 3 bases from J, leaving 11 bases between. CDR3 coding DNA: TGTGCCAGCAGCTTGAGTAGTACGGACTATGGCTACACCTTC. Translation: CASSLSSTDYGYTF.

This clonotype was seen ten or more times. The chain links TRBV11-1 to TRBJ2-1, with 9 bases aligning to TRBD1. The CDR3 length is 13 residues. In germline, CDR1 is SGHAT, CDR2 FQDESV (reference sequence). The ends lost 8 bases at V and 10 bases at J; junction bases unmatched: 9. In nucleotides, the CDR3 is TGTGCCAGCGTTATGGACAGGGGTTCCGAGCAGTTCTTC. Translation: CASVMDRGSEQFF.

This clonotype was detected only a few times. CDR3 in amino acids: CASSVPKGESTEAFF. The CDR3 DNA follows: TGTGCCAGCAGCGTCCCCAAGGGGGAGAGCACTGAAGCTTTCTTT. This chain connects TRBV2 to TRBJ1-1, with TRBD1 as a possible D gene (6 bases). The germline V gene has CDR1 SNHLY and CDR2 FYNNEI. There are 15 residues in the CDR3. Trimming took 6 bases from V and 4 from J, leaving 18 bases between them.

This clonotype was observed a handful of times. This rearrangement joins TRBV6-1 to TRBJ2-5; possible D gene TRBD2, 6 bases. Per germline, CDR1 MNHNS and CDR2 SASEGT. Between the trimmed V and J ends, which lost 10 bases and 4 bases, there was a span of 19 bases. The length of the CDR3 is 14 residues. CDR3 DNA: TGTGCCACCGCCCCACCGGGAGTGGGAGAGACCCAGTACTTC. Its protein is CATAPPGVGETQYF.

This clonotype turned up a few times. The chain uses TRBV6-5 and TRBJ2-1, with 7 nucleotides matching TRBD2. Losses at the gene ends were 8 bases for V and 0 bases for J; bases not matched to a gene: 7. This CDR3 comprises 15 residues. Germline lookup yields CDR1 MNHEY and CDR2 SVGAGI. CDR3 coding DNA: TGTGCCAGCCATGCCGGGGGGAGCTCCTACAATGAGCAGTTCTTC. This encodes CASHAGGSSYNEQFF.

This chain uses TRBV20-1 with TRBJ1-5, with 7 bases aligning to TRBD1. Germline V gene sequence: CDR1 DFQATT, CDR2 SNEGSKA (reference sequence). The length of the CDR3 is 13 residues. The ends lost 0 bases at V and 9 bases at J; junction bases unmatched: 5. The CDR3 sequence: CSAREQGNRPQHF. CDR3 coding DNA: TGCAGTGCTAGAGAACAGGGGAACCGGCCCCAGCATTTT.

The genes are TRBV13 and TRBJ2-5, with 7 bases lining up with TRBD2. This CDR3 region has 17 residues. Looked up from germline, CDR1 is PRHDT and CDR2 is FYEKMQ (reference sequence). V was clipped by 6 bases and J by 1 base; unmatched bases: 14. The CDR3 loop reads CASSYRSSGVPQETQYF. CDR3 DNA: TGTGCCAGCAGTTACCGATCCAGCGGGGTACCCCAAGAGACCCAGTACTTC.

This clonotype was seen a few times. The chain employs TRBV18 and TRBJ1-4, with TRBD1 matching over 7 bases. Trimming removed 0 bases from V and 4 bases from J; junction bases left unmatched: 11. Looked up from germline, CDR1 is KGHSH and CDR2 is LQKENI. This CDR3 comprises 18 residues. For the CDR3, the DNA is TGTGCCAGCTCACCACCGACGCATGCCGGGACAGATAATGAAAAACTGTTTTTT. Its protein is CASSPPTHAGTDNEKLFF.

The gene calls are TRBV4-3 and TRBJ1-2, with 8 nucleotides matching TRBD1. The CDR3 has 16 amino acids. Germline CDR1 reads LGHNA; CDR2 reads YSLEER. V shed 0 bases, J shed 8 bases, and the junction held 11 bases outside the gene matches. CDR3 nucleotide sequence: TGCGCCAGCAGCCAAGATACTCAGGGGGCATCGTGGGGCTACACCTTC. This encodes CASSQDTQGASWGYTF.

This clonotype was seen a handful of times. The chain uses TRBV7-2 and TRBJ2-1, with D perhaps matching TRBD1 (6 bases). Trimming took 0 bases from V and 16 from J, leaving 13 bases between them. The CDR3 has 12 residues. Germline values: CDR1 SGHTA, CDR2 FQGNSA. As DNA, the CDR3 is TGTGCCAGCAGCTTAGCGACAGGCAGGGTATTCTTC. Translated: CASSLATGRVFF.

This clonotype was detected ten times or more. The chain carries TRBV20-1 and TRBJ2-3; D is perhaps TRBD2 (5 bases). The germline V and J ends were trimmed by 0 bases and 2 bases, with 9 bases remaining between them. The germline CDR1 and CDR2 sequences are DFQATT and SNEGSKA (reference sequence). CDR3 length: 14 amino acids. CDR3 loop: CSARDTGITDTQYF. The CDR3 DNA reads as TGCAGTGCTAGAGATACGGGGATCACAGATACGCAGTATTTT.

This clonotype was seen a handful of times. V and J are TRBV11-2 and TRBJ1-5; no firm D call. The CDR3 is made up of 14 amino acids. In germline, CDR1 is SGHAT, CDR2 FQNNGV. With 0 bases removed from V and 7 bases from J, the gap between germline ends came to 10 bases. The CDR3 loop is CASSLEPTRQPQHF. CDR3 in DNA: TGTGCCAGCAGCTTAGAGCCCACGCGGCAGCCCCAGCATTTT.

About this clonotype itself: A junction end diverges from the germline sequence, so it may reflect a read error. J is TRBJ2-6 and V is TRBV5-6; D is unclear. This CDR3 comprises 14 residues. Germline-derived CDR1 and CDR2 are SGHDT and YYEEEE. Written as DNA, the CDR3 is TGTGCCGGCAGCTTGGGCGGTGGGGCCAACGTCCTGACTTTC. Translating it yields CAGSLGGGANVLTF. The full variable domain, in which reference TRBV5-6 and TRBJ2-6 provide the parts outside the CDR3, is DAGVTQSPTHLIKTRGQQVTLRCSPKSGHDTVSWYQQALGQGPQFIFQYYEEEERQRGNFPDRFSGHQFPNYSSELNVNALLLGDSALYLCAGSLGGGANVLTFGAGSRLTVL.

This clonotype was observed many times. The V gene is TRBV7-2, the J gene TRBJ2-5; D is unclear. The J call may be incorrect, as the DNA end agrees better with TRBJ2-7. The CDR3 is 12 residues long. Germline V CDR1 and CDR2: SGHTA, FQGNSA. The CDR3 DNA reads TGTGCCAGCAGCTTACCCTCCTACGAGCAGTACTTC. Its protein product is CASSLPSYEQYF.

The genes are TRBV30 and TRBJ2-3; D is ambiguous. The ends were cut back, 4 bases at V and 6 bases at J, with 11 bases in the middle. The CDR3 has 12 amino acids. CDR1 GTSNPN and CDR2 SVGIG come from the germline V gene (reference sequence). The CDR3 loop reads CAWNPDQDTQYF. CDR3 coding DNA: TGTGCCTGGAACCCGGATCAGGATACGCAGTATTTT. The full variable domain, with the rest looked up from reference TRBV30 and TRBJ2-3, is SQTIHQWPATLVQPVGSPLSLECTVEGTSNPNLYWYRQAAGRGLQLLFYSVGIGQISSEVPQNLSASRPQDRQFILSSKKLLLSDSGFYLCAWNPDQDTQYFGPGTRLTVL.

This clonotype was picked up a small number of times. The J gene is TRBJ2-1, the V gene TRBV4-3; D is undetermined. Germline V lookup: CDR1 LGHNA, CDR2 YSLEER. The CDR3 runs 14 residues. Trimming left V 0 bases short and J 8 bases short, with 11 bases between. CDR3 bases: TGCGCCAGCAGCCAAGATCCCCTTCTGGATGAGCAGTTCTTC. It yields the protein CASSQDPLLDEQFF.

This chain's CDR3 is CASRRPNYGYTF. CDR3 sequence (DNA): TGTGCCAGCAGAAGACCAAACTATGGCTACACCTTC. The rearrangement joins TRBV6-2 or TRBV6-3 to TRBJ1-2; D remains unclear. The CDR3 spans 12 residues. Trimming removed 6 bases from V and 2 bases from J, with 7 bases in between. Germline V gives CDR1 MNHEY, CDR2 SVGEGT.

This clonotype was observed a few times. The J gene is TRBJ1-1, the V gene TRBV18; tentatively, D is TRBD1 (6 bases). This CDR3 region has 14 residues. Germline lookup yields CDR1 KGHSH and CDR2 LQKENI. The V end lost 3 bases, the J end lost 3 bases, and 11 bases lay between the germline ends. This chain's CDR3 is CASSPLGQYTEAFF. CDR3 sequence (DNA): TGTGCCAGCTCACCTCTCGGACAGTACACTGAAGCTTTCTTT.

Ten or more counts support this clonotype. The rearrangement links TRBV5-1 to TRBJ2-1; TRBD2 agrees at 12 bases. The CDR3 extends over 15 amino acids. Looked up from germline, CDR1 is SGHRS and CDR2 is YFSETQ. V dropped 0 bases and J dropped 7; count of bases not matched to a gene: 2. In DNA form, the CDR3 reads TGCGCCAGCAGCTTGGGGACTAGCGGGGTTAATGAGCAGTTCTTC. Its protein is CASSLGTSGVNEQFF.